Listed below are T cell receptor beta chains from one sample, sequenced in a study of cytomegalovirus exposure and HLA in healthy donors. Data came from immunoSEQ multiplex PCR; TCRdb stores just in-frame clones and leaves some out. The repertoire consists of some 120,000 clones, with roughly two thirds occurring once and the leading ten covering roughly 2%. Sequenced input: PBMCs. The receptor source for this set is a woman in her twenties or thirties in good health and CMV-seronegative. The CDR3 runs from the conserved cysteine through the conserved F or W. Fields, in order: CDR3 length, clone size, J gene, D gene, V gene, CDR3 DNA, CDR3 protein. A D gene is named only where the DNA matches it firmly. Expanded clones get a size class; other rows say once, few or many, or leave the size out.

>16|.|TRBJ1-1|TRBD1|TRBV5-4
TGTGCCAGCAGCTTGTGGGGTGGACAGGGCCAAGTTGAAGCTTTCTTT
CASSLWGGQGQVEAFF
>16|.|TRBJ2-5|.|TRBV4-2
TGTGCCAGCAGCCAAGATTTGGGGGGAAGTAGGGAGACCCAGTACTTC
CASSQDLGGSRETQYF
>16|.|TRBJ2-3|TRBD2|TRBV7-3
TGTGCCAGCAGCGTGCAACTAGCGGGAGGACCAGATACGCAGTATTTT
CASSVQLAGGPDTQYF
>15|.|TRBJ1-1|.|TRBV5-4
TGTGCCAGCAGCTTGGTAGGGGCTATGAACACTGAAGCTTTCTTT
CASSLVGAMNTEAFF
>13|few|TRBJ2-1|.|TRBV6-1
TGTGCCAGCAGTGAATCGGCCTACAATGAGCAGTTCTTC
CASSESAYNEQFF
>14|.|TRBJ2-7|TRBD1|TRBV28
TGTGCCAGCAGAGACAGGGGTATTTCCTACGAGCAGTACTTC
CASRDRGISYEQYF
>17|few|TRBJ2-3|.|TRBV5-6
TGTGCCAGCAGGGCAGGGTCACAGGGTTCCTCCCCAGATACGCAGTATTTT
CASRAGSQGSSPDTQYF
>16|.|TRBJ1-1|TRBD1|TRBV19
TGTGCCAGTAGCCGAAGACAGGGCCTAGTGAACACTGAAGCTTTCTTT
CASSRRQGLVNTEAFF
>14|.|TRBJ2-7|.|TRBV28
TGTGCCAGCAGTTTCGAGGGTCGATCCTACGAGCAGTACTTC
CASSFEGRSYEQYF
>13|.|TRBJ2-7|TRBD1|TRBV9
TGTGCCAGCAGCGCGCCGGGGACAGACGAGCAGTACTTC
CASSAPGTDEQYF
>14|.|TRBJ2-1|TRBD2|TRBV9
TGTGCCAGCAGCGCACCGGAGCGGGAGAATGAGCAGTTCTTC
CASSAPERENEQFF
>16|.|TRBJ2-3|TRBD2|TRBV6-4
TGTGCCAGCAGTGACTTGCCTAGCGGGACCACAGATACGCAGTATTTT
CASSDLPSGTTDTQYF
>13|.|TRBJ2-5|TRBD2|TRBV28
TGTGCCAGCAGTTTGGGGGGGGGAGAGACCCAGTACTTC
CASSLGGGETQYF
>13|.|TRBJ2-1|.|TRBV9
TGTGCCAGCAGCGCCGCTAGCCCCAATGAGCAGTTCTTC
CASSAASPNEQFF
>14|.|TRBJ1-2|TRBD1|TRBV6-5
TGTGCCAGCACCGGGACAGGGGGCGAAAGTGGCTACACCTTC
CASTGTGGESGYTF
>13|.|TRBJ2-5|TRBD2|TRBV6-5
TGTGCCAGCAGTCGACTAGCGGGAGAGACCCAGTACTTC
CASSRLAGETQYF
>13|.|TRBJ1-3|.|TRBV6-5
TGTGCCAGCATGGAGGGGCCTGGAAACACCATATATTTT
CASMEGPGNTIYF
>13|.|TRBJ1-4|TRBD1|TRBV6-7
TGTGCCAGCAGCCACGACAGGGTTGAAAAACTGTTTTTT
CASSHDRVEKLFF
>15|.|TRBJ1-5|.|TRBV23-1
TGCGCCAGCAGTCCTAAAGCCGATAGCAATCAGCCCCAGCATTTT
CASSPKADSNQPQHF
>13|.|TRBJ2-7|.|TRBV5-1
TGCGCCAGCAGCTTGGCCGGGACACCCGAGCAGTACTTC
CASSLAGTPEQYF